Presented here are 29 T cell receptor beta chains from one specimen sequenced in a study of cytomegalovirus exposure and HLA in healthy donors. PCR employed 60 Vbeta and 13 Jbeta primers. The repertoire was sequenced with immunoSEQ multiplex PCR; TCRdb's copy has only in-frame clones and lacks some. Its clone listing holds tens of thousands of clones. The sequenced sample consisted of PBMCs. These receptors were obtained from a man aged 45-65 years in good health and CMV-seropositive.

The V call is TRBV25-1, the J call TRBJ2-2; 10 bases line up with TRBD1. This CDR3 is built from 16 residues. Germline CDR1 MGHDK, CDR2 SYGVNS. J was trimmed by 6 bases and V by 5 bases; bases with no gene match: 9. DNA of the CDR3: TGTGCCAGCAGTCCACGGGACAGGGGTTACGCCGGGGAGCTGTTTTTT. Protein sequence: CASSPRDRGYAGELFF.

The chain carries TRBV2 and TRBJ2-7; 10 positions agree with TRBD1. Trimming removed 3 bases from V and 5 bases from J; junction bases left unmatched: 1. Germline CDR1 is SNHLY and CDR2 is FYNNEI. This CDR3 is 13 amino acids long. CDR3 loop: CASSEDRGNEQYF. The CDR3 nucleotides read TGTGCCAGCAGTGAGGACAGGGGGAACGAGCAGTACTTC.

The chain is built from TRBV7-2 and TRBJ2-1; TRBD2 matches 13 bases. This CDR3 is built from 15 residues. In germline, CDR1 is SGHTA, CDR2 FQGNSA. J gave up 6 bases and V 5 bases, and 4 bases lay outside the gene matches. CDR3 loop: CASSPRTSGSNEQFF. Here the CDR3 DNA reads TGTGCCAGCAGCCCTAGGACTAGCGGGAGCAATGAGCAGTTCTTC.

The rearrangement joins TRBV19 to TRBJ1-5, with D possibly TRBD1 on 6 matching bases. Between the trimmed V and J ends, which lost 6 bases and 2 bases, there was a span of 23 bases. Germline CDR1 and CDR2: LNHDA and SQIVND (reference sequence). The CDR3 runs to 18 residues. Here the CDR3 reads CASRPPGQTSVGNQPQHF. The CDR3 DNA sequence: TGTGCCAGTAGACCCCCCGGACAGACATCTGTAGGCAATCAGCCCCAGCATTTT.

J is TRBJ1-6 and V is TRBV19; 7 bases fit TRBD1. The CDR3 spans 17 residues. Trimming at V came to 9 bases and at J to 0 bases, leaving 11 bases not matched to a gene. CDR1 and CDR2 from the germline V gene are LNHDA and SQIVND (reference sequence). The CDR3 reads CASGKGTVSSYNSPLHF. In nucleotides, the CDR3 is TGTGCCAGCGGGAAGGGGACAGTCTCCTCCTATAATTCACCCCTCCACTTT.

The gene calls are TRBV2 and TRBJ1-1; D not certain. The germline V gene encodes CDR1 SNHLY and CDR2 FYNNEI. The CDR3 runs to 11 residues. Deletions cut 6 bases from V and 6 bases from J, with 8 bases between. The CDR3 nucleotides read TGTGCCAGCAGGTGGAGGGCTGAAGCTTTCTTT. Its protein product is CASRWRAEAFF.

CDR3 residues: CASSLAFTGQENTEAFF. CDR3 bases: TGCGCCAGCAGCTTGGCCTTTACGGGACAGGAGAACACTGAAGCTTTCTTT. The chain couples TRBV5-1 to TRBJ1-1; 8 bases match TRBD1. The V gene end was trimmed by 0 bases and the J gene end by 1 base; junction bases not matched to a gene: 8. CDR3 size: 17 residues. Germline CDR1 SGHRS, CDR2 YFSETQ.

The V call is TRBV4-1, the J call TRBJ2-7; D is possibly TRBD2 (6 bases). Germline CDR1 is MGHRA and CDR2 is YSYEKL. Trimming shortened V by 4 bases and J by 0 bases, and 22 bases separated the two germline ends. The CDR3 sequence is 18 residues long. CDR3 region: CASSRGVMDIRYSYEQYF. CDR3 nucleotide sequence: TGCGCCAGCAGCCGGGGGGTTATGGACATACGATACTCCTACGAGCAGTACTTC.

This chain connects TRBV29-1 to TRBJ2-7; the D gene is possibly TRBD1 (5 bases). Germline-derived CDR1 and CDR2 are SQVTM and ANQGSEA. The CDR3 covers 16 residues. V lost 6 bases, J lost 0 bases, and 21 bases lay in between. CDR3 loop: CSVEVQAGGYSYEQYF. CDR3 coding DNA: TGCAGCGTCGAGGTACAGGCCGGTGGATACTCCTACGAGCAGTACTTC.

The genes are TRBV29-1 and TRBJ1-1; D is unclear. V shed 5 bases and J shed 8 bases, with 6 bases lying between them. CDR1 is SQVTM and CDR2 is ANQGSEA in the germline V gene. The CDR3 length is 9 residues. CDR3 amino acids: CSVNSEAFF. The CDR3 nucleotides read TGCAGCGTTAACTCGGAAGCTTTCTTT.

CDR3 in amino acids: CASSYTGVGTDTQYF. The CDR3 DNA follows: TGTGCCAGTAGTTACACAGGGGTAGGCACAGATACGCAGTATTTT. The J gene is TRBJ2-3, the V gene TRBV19, with 7 bases fitting TRBD1. With V trimmed by 5 bases and J by 1 base, 6 bases remained unmatched. Germline V CDR1 and CDR2: LNHDA, SQIVND (reference sequence). The CDR3 runs 15 residues.

The chain couples TRBV4-1 to TRBJ1-5; possibly TRBD1 for D (6 bases). CDR3 length: 16 amino acids. Germline V gene lookup returns CDR1 MGHRA and CDR2 YSYEKL. V was trimmed by 2 bases and J by 1 base, leaving 12 bases between them. The CDR3 coding sequence is TGCGCCAGCAGCCAAAGTAGTCAGGGGAGCAATCAGCCCCAGCATTTT. Protein: CASSQSSQGSNQPQHF.

The V call is TRBV4-3, the J call TRBJ1-5; no reliable D call. The CDR3 loop spans 17 amino acids. Germline loops: CDR1 LGHNA, CDR2 YSLEER. V was pared by 4 bases and J by 0 bases, with 16 bases between. This chain's CDR3 is CASSPEPGTYSNQPQHF. CDR3 sequence (DNA): TGCGCCAGCAGCCCCGAACCGGGAACCTATAGCAATCAGCCCCAGCATTTT.

The CDR3 DNA is TGTGCCAGCAGTGAAACGGCGGGAGGTGGCAATGAGCAGTTCTTC. It yields the protein CASSETAGGGNEQFF. The chain combines TRBV6-1 with TRBJ2-1; 8 bases fit TRBD2. The CDR3 consists of 15 residues. Losses at the gene ends were 2 bases for V and 6 bases for J; bases not matched to a gene: 6. The germline CDR1 and CDR2 sequences are MNHNS and SASEGT.

This chain joins TRBV15 and TRBJ2-2, with D tentatively TRBD2 (6 bases). Trimming took off 5 bases at V and 7 bases at J, with 17 bases between the two ends. CDR1 is LNHNV and CDR2 is YYDKDF in the germline V gene (reference sequence). The CDR3 is made up of 15 amino acids. This CDR3 reads CATSEEGENDGELFF. In DNA, the CDR3 is TGTGCCACCAGCGAGGAGGGAGAGAACGACGGGGAGCTGTTTTTT.

The chain couples TRBV11-3 to TRBJ2-7; 14 nucleotides align to TRBD2. CDR3 length: 19 residues. Trimming removed 5 bases from V and 3 bases from J; junction bases left unmatched: 15. Looked up from germline, CDR1 is SGHNT and CDR2 is YENEEA. CDR3 DNA sequence: TGTGCCAGCAGCGATTCTAGAGGGACTAGCGGGAGTTGGGGCTACGAGCAGTACTTC. Its translation: CASSDSRGTSGSWGYEQYF. Full variable domain (outside the CDR3, taken from reference TRBV11-3 and TRBJ2-7): EAGVVQSPRYKIIEKKQPVAFWCNPISGHNTLYWYLQNLGQGPELLIRYENEEAVDDSQLPKDRFSAERLKGVDSTLKIQPAELGDSAVYLCASSDSRGTSGSWGYEQYFGPGTRLTVT.

CDR3 amino acids: CASSPGTVLMETQYF. The CDR3 region has the DNA TGTGCCAGCTCACCAGGGACAGTCCTCATGGAGACCCAGTACTTC. The chain is built from TRBV18 and TRBJ2-5, with 7 bases lining up with TRBD1. The germline V gene encodes CDR1 KGHSH and CDR2 LQKENI. The CDR3 loop spans 15 amino acids. J lost 5 bases, V lost 2 bases, and 8 bases had no gene match.

The CDR3 region has the DNA TGCGCCAGCAGCACCACAGGGGGCAACTACGAGCAGTACTTC. Its protein product is CASSTTGGNYEQYF. The genes are TRBV5-1 and TRBJ2-7; 9 bases map to TRBD1. CDR3 length equals 14 residues. The ends lost 4 bases at V and 3 bases at J; junction bases unmatched: 5. The germline V gene has CDR1 SGHRS and CDR2 YFSETQ.

The V call is TRBV27, the J call TRBJ2-7, with 8 bases aligning to TRBD2. CDR1 MNHEY and CDR2 SMNVEV come from the germline V gene (reference sequence). This CDR3 has 15 amino acids. The V gene end was trimmed by 7 bases and the J gene end by 2 bases; junction bases not matched to a gene: 10. The CDR3, as DNA: TGTGCCAGCATTACCTCGAGCGGGGGTGCCTACGAGCAGTACTTC. Its translation: CASITSSGGAYEQYF.

The chain is built from TRBV7-6 and TRBJ1-6; tentatively, D is TRBD1 (6 bases). The germline CDR1 and CDR2 sequences are SGHVS and FNYEAQ. This CDR3 is 15 amino acids long. V dropped 8 bases and J dropped 8 bases, with 19 bases sitting between them. DNA of the CDR3: TGTGCCAGCCGGGAAGGGGACACCCCCGATTCACCCCTCCACTTT. It yields the protein CASREGDTPDSPLHF.

This chain connects TRBV2 to TRBJ2-1; no definite D call. The CDR3 has 15 amino acids. CDR1 and CDR2 from the germline V gene are SNHLY and FYNNEI. V gave up 4 bases and J gave up 9 bases, with 19 bases separating them. This chain's CDR3 is CASSVFQQVGSEQFF. Here the CDR3 DNA reads TGTGCCAGCAGTGTGTTCCAGCAGGTCGGCAGTGAGCAGTTCTTC.

The chain joins TRBV5-1 to TRBJ2-7; a weak D match, TRBD1 (6 bases). CDR3 length: 14 amino acids. Deletions cut 0 bases from V and 3 bases from J, with 10 bases between. Germline lookup yields CDR1 SGHRS and CDR2 YFSETQ. The CDR3 here is CASSLGQANYEQYV. CDR3 DNA sequence: TGCGCCAGCAGCTTGGGACAGGCAAACTACGAGCAGTACGTC.

The genes are TRBV4-3 and TRBJ2-7; TRBD1 aligns across 7 bases. The germline V gene has CDR1 LGHNA and CDR2 YSLEER. This CDR3 spans 15 amino acids. V gave up 0 bases and J gave up 0 bases; unmatched junction bases: 2. The CDR3, as DNA: TGCGCCAGCAGCCAAGAAGGGGGCTACTCCTACGAGCAGTACTTC. Amino acid sequence: CASSQEGGYSYEQYF.

The chain uses TRBV18 and TRBJ1-5, with 7 bases identical to TRBD1. Trimming at V came to 8 bases and at J to 0 bases, leaving 7 bases not matched to a gene. The CDR3 is 15 residues long. Germline CDR1 reads KGHSH; CDR2 reads LQKENI. CDR3 protein: CASASGTASNQPQHF. In DNA form, the CDR3 reads TGTGCCAGCGCTTCGGGGACAGCTAGCAATCAGCCCCAGCATTTT.

This rearrangement joins TRBV7-9 to TRBJ1-2; 7 bases align to TRBD1. The V segment lost 2 bases and the J segment 1 base; nucleotides outside the gene matches: 4. Germline lookup yields CDR1 SEHNR and CDR2 FQNEAQ (reference sequence). This CDR3 spans 15 amino acids. The CDR3 DNA reads as TGTGCCAGCAGCTTAAAGGGGGCGCTTAACTATGGCTACACCTTC. Encoded protein: CASSLKGALNYGYTF.

This chain uses TRBV5-1 with TRBJ2-1; TRBD2 matches at 8 bases. This CDR3 spans 16 amino acids. Per germline, CDR1 SGHRS and CDR2 YFSETQ. Unmatched junction bases numbered 9, after V lost 5 bases and J lost 2 bases. CDR3 sequence: CASRGVSGITYNEQFF. CDR3 sequence (DNA): TGCGCCAGCAGAGGGGTTAGCGGGATTACCTACAATGAGCAGTTCTTC.

V gene TRBV5-1 combines with J gene TRBJ1-1, with D perhaps matching TRBD1 (6 bases). Trimming stripped 4 bases from V and 6 bases from J, with 22 bases between. The CDR3 has 16 residues. Germline CDR1 and CDR2: SGHRS and YFSETQ. CDR3 bases: TGCGCCAGCAGCCCTAACGGGGGGCGCAGCGGCCCTGAAGCTTTCTTT. As protein: CASSPNGGRSGPEAFF. Together with reference TRBV5-1 and TRBJ1-1, the CDR3 gives the full variable domain: KAGVTQTPRYLIKTRGQQVTLSCSPISGHRSVSWYQQTPGQGLQFLFEYFSETQRNKGNFPGRFSGRQFSNSRSEMNVSTLELGDSALYLCASSPNGGRSGPEAFFGQGTRLTVV.

The rearrangement uses TRBV19 and TRBJ1-1; weak D call: TRBD1 (6 bases). The CDR3 extends over 15 amino acids. The germline V gene encodes CDR1 LNHDA and CDR2 SQIVND (reference sequence). V lost 6 bases, J lost 3 bases, and 17 bases lay in between. CDR3 in DNA: TGTGCCAGTAGGCCCGGGGGGCAAAGGGACACTGAAGCTTTCTTT. Translating it yields CASRPGGQRDTEAFF.

The chain is built from TRBV15 and TRBJ2-3, with D tentatively TRBD1 (7 bases). Trimming removed 3 bases from V and 2 bases from J, with 15 bases in between. Germline CDR1 and CDR2: LNHNV and YYDKDF (reference sequence). The CDR3 is 16 amino acids. CDR3: CATSRAGQTLTDTQYF. In nucleotides, the CDR3 is TGTGCCACCAGCAGGGCGGGACAGACCCTCACAGATACGCAGTATTTT.